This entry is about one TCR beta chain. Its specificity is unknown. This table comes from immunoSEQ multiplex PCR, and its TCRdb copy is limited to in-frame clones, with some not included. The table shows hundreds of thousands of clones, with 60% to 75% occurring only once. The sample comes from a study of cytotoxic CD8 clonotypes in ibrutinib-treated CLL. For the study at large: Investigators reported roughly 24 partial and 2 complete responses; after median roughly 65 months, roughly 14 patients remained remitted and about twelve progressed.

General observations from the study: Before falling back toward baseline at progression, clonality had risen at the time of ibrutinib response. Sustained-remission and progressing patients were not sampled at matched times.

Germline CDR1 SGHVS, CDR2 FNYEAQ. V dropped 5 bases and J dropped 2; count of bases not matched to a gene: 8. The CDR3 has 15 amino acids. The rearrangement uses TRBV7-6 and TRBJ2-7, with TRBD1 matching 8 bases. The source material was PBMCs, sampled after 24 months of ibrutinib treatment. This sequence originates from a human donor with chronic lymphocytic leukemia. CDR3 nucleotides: TGTGCCAGCAGCATCGGCCAGGGGGCTACCTACGAGCAGTACTTC. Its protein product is CASSIGQGATYEQYF.